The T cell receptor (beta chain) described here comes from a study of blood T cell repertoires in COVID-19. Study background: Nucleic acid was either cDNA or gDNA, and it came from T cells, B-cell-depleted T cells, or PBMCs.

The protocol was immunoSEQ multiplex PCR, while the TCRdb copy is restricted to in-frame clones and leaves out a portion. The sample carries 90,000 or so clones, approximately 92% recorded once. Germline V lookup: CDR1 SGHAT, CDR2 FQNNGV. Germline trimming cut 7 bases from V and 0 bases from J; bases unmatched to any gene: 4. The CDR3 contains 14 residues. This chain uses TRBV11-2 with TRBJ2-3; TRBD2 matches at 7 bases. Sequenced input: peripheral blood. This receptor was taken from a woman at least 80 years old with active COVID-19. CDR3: CASTNSGSTDTQYF. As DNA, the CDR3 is TGTGCCAGCACGAATAGCGGGAGCACAGATACGCAGTATTTT.